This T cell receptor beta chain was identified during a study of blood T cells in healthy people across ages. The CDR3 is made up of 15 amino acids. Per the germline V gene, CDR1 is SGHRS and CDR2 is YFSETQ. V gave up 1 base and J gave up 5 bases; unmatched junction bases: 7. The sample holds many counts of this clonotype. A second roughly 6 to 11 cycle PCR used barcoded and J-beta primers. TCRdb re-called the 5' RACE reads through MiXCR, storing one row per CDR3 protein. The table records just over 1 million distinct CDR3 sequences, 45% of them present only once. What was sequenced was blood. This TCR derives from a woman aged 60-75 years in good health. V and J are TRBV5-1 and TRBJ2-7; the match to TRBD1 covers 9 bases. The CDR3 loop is CASSLYGDRVNEQYF. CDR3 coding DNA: TGCGCCAGCAGCTTGTATGGGGACAGGGTCAACGAGCAGTACTTC.